The 18 T cell receptor beta chains reported below all come from one sample, sequenced in a study of blood T cell repertoires in COVID-19. TCRdb's copy holds only in-frame clones and misses some; the assay was immunoSEQ multiplex PCR. The repertoire holds about 100,000 clones, with about 80% as singletons. The sample taken for sequencing was peripheral blood. The receptors shown here come from a woman in her 70s with acute or convalescent COVID-19.

J is TRBJ2-2 and V is TRBV19, with TRBD2 identical over 8 bases. Germline values: CDR1 LNHDA, CDR2 SQIVND (reference sequence). This CDR3 contains 15 residues. J gave up 4 bases and V 8 bases, and 9 bases lay outside the gene matches. The CDR3 sequence: CASGGGLLLTGELFF. As DNA, the CDR3 is TGTGCCAGTGGCGGGGGGCTCCTACTCACCGGGGAGCTGTTTTTT.

The genes are TRBV2 and TRBJ1-2; 12 positions match TRBD1. Germline CDR1 SNHLY, CDR2 FYNNEI. V gave up 1 base and J gave up 7 bases; unmatched junction bases: 1. The CDR3 runs to 14 residues. The DNA of the CDR3 is TGTGCCAGCAGTGAAGTGGGACAGGGGGCTGGCTACACCTTC. Protein product: CASSEVGQGAGYTF.

The chain has TRBV24-1 and TRBJ2-4; D unresolved. Germline CDR1 reads KGHDR; CDR2 reads SFDVKD. With 5 bases removed from V and 0 bases from J, the gap between germline ends came to 10 bases. The CDR3 covers 15 residues. The CDR3 coding sequence is TGTGCCACCAGTGCAAGAGACTCAGCCAAAAACATTCAGTACTTC. Translated: CATSARDSAKNIQYF.

As DNA, the CDR3 is TGTGCCAGCTCCCCTCAAGCAGACAGTGGAAACACCATATATTTT. Its protein is CASSPQADSGNTIYF. The chain employs TRBV18 and TRBJ1-3; tentatively, D is TRBD1 (5 bases). V was trimmed by 6 bases and J by 3 bases, leaving 15 bases between them. Germline-derived CDR1 and CDR2 are KGHSH and LQKENI. The CDR3 spans 15 residues.

The count of this clone is one. V is TRBV7-2 and J is TRBJ1-1; D unclear. This CDR3 has 14 amino acids. Looked up from germline, CDR1 is SGHTA and CDR2 is FQGNSA. Trimming pared 5 bases from V and 1 base from J, leaving 11 bases between. As DNA, the CDR3 is TGTGCCAGCAGCAGGGAGGGCCCGAACACTGAAGCTTTCTTT. Translating it yields CASSREGPNTEAFF.

The J gene is TRBJ2-7, the V gene TRBV5-1; 8 positions match TRBD1. This CDR3 has 16 amino acids. Trimming took 3 bases from V and 5 from J; bases not matched to a gene: 13. CDR1 is SGHRS, CDR2 YFSETQ, per germline. CDR3 sequence (DNA): TGCGCCAGCAGCTCCCCTAAGGCAGGGGGCCGGAACGAGCAGTACTTC. This codes for CASSSPKAGGRNEQYF. The full variable domain, in which reference TRBV5-1 and TRBJ2-7 provide the parts outside the CDR3, is KAGVTQTPRYLIKTRGQQVTLSCSPISGHRSVSWYQQTPGQGLQFLFEYFSETQRNKGNFPGRFSGRQFSNSRSEMNVSTLELGDSALYLCASSSPKAGGRNEQYFGPGTRLTVT.

The chain has TRBV2 and TRBJ1-4; 10 bases align to TRBD1. The germline V gene has CDR1 SNHLY and CDR2 FYNNEI. V was clipped by 5 bases and J by 4 bases; unmatched bases: 4. The CDR3 runs to 15 residues. CDR3 sequence reads: CASSPRDRGNEKLFF. The CDR3, as DNA: TGTGCCAGCAGTCCCCGGGACAGGGGTAATGAAAAACTGTTTTTT. The variable domain in full, with the rest retrieved from reference TRBV2 and TRBJ1-4, is EPEVTQTPSHQVTQMGQEVILRCVPISNHLYFYWYRQILGQKVEFLVSFYNNEISEKSEIFDDQFSVERPDGSNFTLKIRSTKLEDSAMYFCASSPRDRGNEKLFFGSGTQLSVL.

This chain connects TRBV7-2 to TRBJ2-1, with 9 bases that match TRBD2. The CDR3 loop spans 16 amino acids. CDR1 and CDR2 (germline): SGHTA, FQGNSA. V dropped 2 bases and J dropped 1; count of bases not matched to a gene: 3. The CDR3 is CASSLLAGQSYNEQFF. The CDR3 DNA sequence: TGTGCCAGCAGCTTACTAGCGGGGCAATCCTACAATGAGCAGTTCTTC.

The gene calls are TRBV2 and TRBJ2-7, with no clear D. CDR1 and CDR2 from the germline V gene are SNHLY and FYNNEI. The germline V and J ends were trimmed by 7 bases and 1 base, with 8 bases remaining between them. The CDR3 consists of 12 residues. As DNA, the CDR3 is TGTGCCAGCAAAGACATTTCCTACGAGCAGTACGTC. This sequence encodes CASKDISYEQYV.

This chain connects TRBV7-9 to TRBJ1-1, with D perhaps matching TRBD1 (5 bases). Deletions cut 1 base from V and 7 bases from J, with 13 bases between. Germline V lookup: CDR1 SEHNR, CDR2 FQNEAQ (reference sequence). This CDR3 has 14 residues. The CDR3 sequence is CASSLGAGMGEAFF. For the CDR3, the DNA is TGTGCCAGCAGCTTAGGGGCAGGGATGGGTGAAGCTTTCTTT.

The gene calls are TRBV5-4 and TRBJ1-4; 8 bases are shared with TRBD1. The CDR3 totals 13 residues. Germline V lookup: CDR1 SGHNT, CDR2 YYREEE (reference sequence). V shed 5 bases, J shed 7 bases, and the junction held 4 bases outside the gene matches. The DNA of the CDR3 is TGTGCCAGCAGATTAGACAGGGGTGAAAAACTGTTTTTT. It encodes CASRLDRGEKLFF.

The rearrangement links TRBV7-9 to TRBJ1-3; D is perhaps TRBD1 (5 bases). Deletions cut 5 bases from V and 0 bases from J, with 11 bases between. The CDR3 runs 15 residues. The germline V gene has CDR1 SEHNR and CDR2 FQNEAQ (reference sequence). The CDR3 DNA reads as TGTGCCAGCAGCGGGGCGGGGAGCTCTGGAAACACCATATATTTT. It encodes CASSGAGSSGNTIYF.

This clone was counted only a few times. The chain carries TRBV6-5 and TRBJ1-1; D is uncertain. This CDR3 is 13 amino acids long. V was cut by 2 bases and J by 1 base, with 5 bases left in between. Looked up from germline, CDR1 is MNHEY and CDR2 is SVGAGI. As DNA, the CDR3 is TGTGCCAGCAGTTACGGGCAGAACACTGAAGCTTTCTTT. Translation gives CASSYGQNTEAFF.

J is TRBJ2-3 and V is TRBV5-1; 8 positions match TRBD2. The CDR3 covers 14 residues. Germline V gives CDR1 SGHRS, CDR2 YFSETQ. Trimming cost V 3 bases and J 1 base; bases outside gene matches: 1. The CDR3 region is CASSSGLGTDTQYF. The CDR3 DNA follows: TGCGCCAGCAGCTCGGGACTAGGCACAGATACGCAGTATTTT.

This sequence joins TRBV6-5 and TRBJ2-5; 7 bases match TRBD1. The junction had 2 bases not matched to a gene; V was cut back by 9 bases and J by 4 bases. Germline V gene data show CDR1 as MNHEY and CDR2 as SVGAGI. The CDR3 has 11 residues. CDR3 residues: CASRQGETQYF. Written as DNA, the CDR3 is TGTGCCAGTAGACAGGGAGAGACCCAGTACTTC.

This clone was detected only once. The rearrangement uses TRBV5-4 and TRBJ2-5; the D gene is possibly TRBD1 (7 bases). There are 13 residues in the CDR3. CDR1 SGHNT and CDR2 YYREEE come from the germline V gene (reference sequence). V gave up 5 bases and J gave up 3 bases, with 11 bases separating them. Here the CDR3 reads CASRRGTEETQYF. CDR3 bases: TGTGCCAGCAGACGGGGGACAGAAGAGACCCAGTACTTC.

Here the CDR3 reads CASRAANTGELFF. CDR3 sequence (DNA): TGCGCCAGCAGGGCGGCGAACACCGGGGAGCTGTTTTTT. This chain joins TRBV10-1 and TRBJ2-2; D not certain. In germline, CDR1 is WNHNN, CDR2 SYGVQD (reference sequence). CDR3 length: 13 residues. The V end was cut by 6 bases, the J end by 0 bases, with 5 bases between.

This chain joins TRBV27 and TRBJ2-3; 8 bases agree with TRBD2. V shed 6 bases, J shed 4 bases, and the junction held 9 bases outside the gene matches. Germline V gives CDR1 MNHEY, CDR2 SMNVEV (reference sequence). This CDR3 has 15 amino acids. CDR3 coding DNA: TGTGCCAGCAGCTACATCGGGGGGGCAGCAGATACGCAGTATTTT. Amino acid sequence: CASSYIGGAADTQYF.